This TCR beta chain stems from a study of tumor and adjacent non-tumor tissue in lung cancer. Findings and caveats of the study: Normal lung showed higher cumulative top 100 clone frequency than tumor.

The CDR3 consists of 15 residues. In germline, CDR1 is LGHNA, CDR2 YSLEER. Note on this clonotype: Its antigen is not known.

No cell sorting was done before RNA was extracted from the tissue. The normal lung tissue was taken more than 3 cm from the tumor edge. TCRbeta libraries were built with three rounds of nested PCR, modified from ARM-PCR. TCRdb analysed the multiplex PCR reads with MiXCR anew, one entry per CDR3 protein. The sample shows almost 75,000 distinct CDR3 sequences, about two thirds of them seen only once. The clonotype originates from a woman between 50 and 59 years old with non-small cell lung cancer. The material sequenced was distant non-tumor lung tissue. The genes are TRBV4-3 and TRBJ2-1, with D maybe TRBD2 (6 bases). The J call may be faulty, since TRBJ2-7 better matches the DNA end. DNA of the CDR3: TGCGCCAGCAGACATGACGGGGGAAGACACAATGAGCAGTACTTC. It yields the protein CASRHDGGRHNEQYF.